These 23 T cell receptor beta chains share one sample of origin, sequenced in a study of response to subunit inactivated influenza vaccine. Using its own MiXCR run on the RT-PCR reads, TCRdb lists one record per CDR3 protein. There are about 830,000 distinct CDR3 sequences in the sample; approximately 17% occur only once, and about a tenth lies in the top ten. The sequenced sample was PBMCs from blood, obtained 5 days after vaccination. Source of these receptors: a man aged 45 to 65 who received an inactivated influenza vaccine.

The J gene is TRBJ2-2, the V gene TRBV4-2, with D unclear. Germline CDR1 is LGHNA and CDR2 is YNFKEQ. With 3 bases removed from V and 1 base from J, the gap between germline ends came to 6 bases. The CDR3 spans 14 residues. CDR3 coding DNA: TGTGCCAGCAGCCACGGACGGAACACCGGGGAGCTGTTTTTT. It encodes CASSHGRNTGELFF.

At least ten counts were recorded for this clonotype. The chain has TRBV9 and TRBJ2-5; 10 bases match TRBD1. CDR3 size: 14 residues. The V gene end was trimmed by 0 bases and the J gene end by 4 bases; junction bases not matched to a gene: 0. Germline lookup yields CDR1 SGDLS and CDR2 YYNGEE. The CDR3 sequence: CASSVGQGAETQYF. The CDR3 nucleotides read TGTGCCAGCAGCGTAGGACAGGGGGCAGAGACCCAGTACTTC.

As regards this clonotype: The junction shows a germline mismatch at one end, possibly a read error. The rearrangement joins TRBV20-1 to TRBJ1-3; perhaps TRBD1 as D (5 bases). The germline V gene has CDR1 DFQATT and CDR2 SNEGSKA (reference sequence). The CDR3 is 13 residues long. The CDR3 here is CNALQVSGNTIYF. The CDR3 nucleotides are TGCAATGCTTTACAGGTCTCTGGAAACACCATATATTTT.

This clonotype was seen ten or more times. The V gene is TRBV24-1, the J gene TRBJ2-1; 9 bases agree with TRBD1. In germline, CDR1 is KGHDR, CDR2 SFDVKD. The CDR3 runs to 17 residues. V lost 1 base and J lost 5; bases outside the gene matches: 8. This CDR3 is CATSDFRGQGRDNEQFF. In DNA, the CDR3 is TGTGCCACCAGTGATTTTAGGGGACAGGGTAGAGACAATGAGCAGTTCTTC.

The rearrangement uses TRBV20-1 and TRBJ2-7; D uncertain. Germline CDR1 is DFQATT and CDR2 is SNEGSKA (reference sequence). The CDR3 is 11 residues long. The ends were cut back, 3 bases at V and 7 bases at J, with 10 bases in the middle. The CDR3 DNA is TGCAGTGCTAGCCGAGAGTATGAGCAGTACTTC. Its translation: CSASREYEQYF.

The V and J genes are TRBV6-5 and TRBJ1-5; D gene unclear. Germline V gene sequence: CDR1 MNHEY, CDR2 SVGAGI. The CDR3 runs to 15 residues. The V gene lost 0 bases and the J gene lost 7 bases, with 13 bases spanning the gap. The CDR3 reads CASSYSYRLRQPQHF. CDR3 nucleotides: TGTGCCAGCAGTTACTCGTACCGGCTCCGACAGCCCCAGCATTTT.

The chain joins TRBV11-2 to TRBJ2-1; D ambiguous. Germline V CDR1 and CDR2: SGHAT, FQNNGV. This CDR3 contains 16 residues. The V end was cut by 3 bases, the J end by 2 bases, with 14 bases between. Here the CDR3 reads CASSFFERRAYNEQFF. The DNA for the CDR3 is TGTGCCAGCAGCTTTTTTGAGCGCCGGGCCTACAATGAGCAGTTCTTC.

This clonotype came up many times. The chain combines TRBV20-1 with TRBJ2-1; the match to TRBD2 covers 12 bases. The CDR3 is 15 amino acids. The junction had 2 bases not matched to a gene; V was cut back by 0 bases and J by 5 bases. Germline values: CDR1 DFQATT, CDR2 SNEGSKA (reference sequence). This CDR3 reads CSARDTSGGHNEQFF. The CDR3 DNA reads TGCAGTGCTAGAGATACTAGCGGGGGGCACAATGAGCAGTTCTTC.

The chain uses TRBV7-9 and TRBJ2-7; D is possibly TRBD2 (6 bases). Germline V lookup: CDR1 SEHNR, CDR2 FQNEAQ (reference sequence). The CDR3 covers 13 residues. Trimming removed 7 bases from V and 1 base from J, with 11 bases in between. CDR3 DNA: TGTGCCAGCAAGGAGGGGCCGTCCTACGAGCAGTACTTC. Translation gives CASKEGPSYEQYF.

Note on this clonotype: One junction end disagrees with the germline gene, perhaps due to a read error. The V call is TRBV28, the J call TRBJ1-2, with no clear D. The CDR3 has 12 residues. CDR1 is MDHEN and CDR2 is SYDVKM in the germline V gene. CDR3 residues: CVSRLRNYGYTF. In DNA, the CDR3 is TGTGTCAGCAGGCTCCGTAACTATGGCTACACCTTC.

The chain combines TRBV12-3 or TRBV12-4 with TRBJ1-3; no definite D call. This CDR3 is built from 14 residues. V lost 10 bases and J lost 2, with 15 bases in between. In DNA form, the CDR3 reads TGTGCCACGACGGACGTGTTCGCTGGAAACACCATATATTTT. It codes for CATTDVFAGNTIYF.

This clonotype was seen ten or more times. Compared with germline, one end of the junction differs, possibly owing to a read error. The chain combines TRBV7-2 with TRBJ2-3; no reliable D call. Germline CDR1 SGHTA, CDR2 FQGNSA. The CDR3 is 13 residues long. CDR3 in amino acids: CASSLHGTDTQYF. Here the CDR3 DNA reads TGCGCCAGCAGCTTGCACGGCACAGATACGCAGTATTTT.

This clonotype occurred a few times. This chain joins TRBV18 and TRBJ2-3; D possibly uses TRBD1 or TRBD2 (5 bases each). Trimming cost V 1 base and J 4 bases, with 12 bases left between them. The CDR3 runs to 15 residues. CDR1 KGHSH and CDR2 LQKENI come from the germline V gene. DNA of the CDR3: TGTGCCAGCTCACCACGTCGAGGGGCTGCAGATACGCAGTATTTT. This codes for CASSPRRGAADTQYF.

V and J are TRBV20-1 and TRBJ2-3, with 8 bases aligning to TRBD1. Germline V lookup: CDR1 DFQATT, CDR2 SNEGSKA (reference sequence). V was pared by 4 bases and J by 4 bases, with 4 bases of the junction left unmatched. The CDR3 has 13 residues. CDR3 DNA sequence: TGCAGTGCTAAACAGGGGGTTCCAGATACGCAGTATTTT. Encoded protein: CSAKQGVPDTQYF.

Ten or more counts support this clonotype. The CDR3 coding sequence is TGTGCCACCAGTGATTTGAGTGGTCAGGGGCGGAATGAGCAGTTCTTC. This sequence encodes CATSDLSGQGRNEQFF. The V call is TRBV24-1, the J call TRBJ2-1, with a weak D call TRBD1 (6 bases). This CDR3 comprises 16 residues. CDR1 and CDR2 (germline): KGHDR, SFDVKD. Trimming took 0 bases from V and 7 from J, leaving 15 bases between them.

This clonotype was observed at least ten times. The chain couples TRBV7-2 to TRBJ2-1, with 11 bases fitting TRBD2. The germline gives CDR1 SGHTA, CDR2 FQGNSA. After removal of 0 bases from V and 6 bases from J, the junction contained 4 bases not matched to a gene. The CDR3 length is 16 residues. Here the CDR3 DNA reads TGTGCCAGCAGCTTAGCGCATAGCGGGAGGGGCAATGAGCAGTTCTTC. Encoded protein: CASSLAHSGRGNEQFF.

This clonotype was counted between two and nine times. The chain couples TRBV5-1 to TRBJ2-3; TRBD2 matches 12 bases. Unmatched junction bases numbered 6, after V lost 4 bases and J lost 3 bases. Germline CDR1 SGHRS, CDR2 YFSETQ. The CDR3 sequence is 16 residues long. CDR3 in DNA: TGCGCCAGCAGCCCCACCGGGACTAGCGGGACAGATACGCAGTATTTT. Its protein is CASSPTGTSGTDTQYF.

The rearrangement joins TRBV20-1 to TRBJ1-2; 7 nucleotides match TRBD1. Germline-derived CDR1 and CDR2 are DFQATT and SNEGSKA (reference sequence). The CDR3 loop spans 13 amino acids. The J segment lost 4 bases and the V segment lost 4 bases, leaving 6 bases of the junction unmatched. CDR3 in amino acids: CSATPTGSYGYTF. The CDR3 DNA sequence: TGCAGTGCTACCCCGACAGGGAGCTATGGCTACACCTTC.

The V and J genes are TRBV20-1 and TRBJ1-2; D not resolved. Trimming took 3 bases from V and 4 from J, leaving 15 bases between them. The CDR3 is 14 residues long. Germline V gene data show CDR1 as DFQATT and CDR2 as SNEGSKA (reference sequence). The CDR3 sequence: CSASPGHTGYGYTF. DNA for the CDR3: TGCAGTGCTAGTCCCGGGCATACGGGCTATGGCTACACCTTC.

In its sample, this clonotype was seen a few times. CDR3 bases: TGTGCCAGCAGCGTAGTAGGTAGCGGGAGCCCTTACAATGAGCAGTTCTTC. This translates into CASSVVGSGSPYNEQFF. The chain is built from TRBV9 and TRBJ2-1, with 9 bases fitting TRBD2. The V gene end was trimmed by 0 bases and the J gene end by 4 bases; junction bases not matched to a gene: 8. This CDR3 comprises 17 residues. Germline CDR1 reads SGDLS; CDR2 reads YYNGEE.

This chain joins TRBV12-3 or TRBV12-4 and TRBJ2-7; D not certain. The CDR3 runs to 12 residues. With 3 bases removed from V and 6 bases from J, the gap between germline ends came to 9 bases. The CDR3 DNA reads as TGTGCCAGCAGTTTCGGACGGTCCGAGCAGTACTTC. It translates to CASSFGRSEQYF.

This clonotype occurred a few times. The J gene is TRBJ2-1, the V gene TRBV20-1; weak D call: TRBD1 (7 bases). The germline V gene encodes CDR1 DFQATT and CDR2 SNEGSKA (reference sequence). Trimming took 3 bases from V and 0 from J, leaving 12 bases between them. The CDR3 has 15 residues. CDR3: CSARGGQSSYNEQFF. The CDR3 nucleotides read TGCAGTGCTAGGGGGGGACAGAGCTCCTACAATGAGCAGTTCTTC.

This clonotype has at least ten counts. In nucleotides, the CDR3 is TGCAGTGCTAGAGACCCCGGCGCTGAAGCTTTCTTT. Amino acid sequence: CSARDPGAEAFF. The V call is TRBV20-1, the J call TRBJ1-1; D not certain. Germline V gene lookup returns CDR1 DFQATT and CDR2 SNEGSKA (reference sequence). V was trimmed by 0 bases and J by 6 bases, leaving 8 bases between them. This CDR3 is 12 amino acids long.